This TCR beta chain was observed in a study of radiation and T cells in renal cell carcinoma. The germline V and J ends were trimmed by 3 bases and 0 bases, with 14 bases remaining between them. This CDR3 spans 17 amino acids. The germline V gene has CDR1 LNHNV and CDR2 YYDKDF (reference sequence). Time point described: blood 4 weeks post-SBRT, at nephrectomy. The treatment was: 15 Gy SBRT to primary tumor, nephrectomy 4 weeks later. Blood was sampled at baseline, 2 weeks and 4 weeks after SBRT. The patient's renal cell carcinoma had clear cell pathology. TCRdb keeps only in-frame clones here, not all; method: immunoSEQ multiplex PCR. The data contain tens of thousands of clones, about 80% of them singletons.

This TCR derives from a man aged 55 to 70 with renal cell carcinoma. Sequencing used blood, obtained from a patient whose treatment included radiotherapy and nephrectomy. This chain links TRBV15 with TRBJ1-4, with D perhaps matching TRBD1 (5 bases). The CDR3 protein is CATSSRGTRPTNEKLFF. The CDR3 nucleotides read TGTGCCACCAGCAGCCGCGGGACTCGACCAACTAATGAAAAACTGTTTTTT.